The 26 T cell receptor beta chains presented below share a single source sample, sequenced in a study of STAT5B mutations in CD4+ large granular lymphocyte leukemia (dated by TCRdb to 2022 to 2024). Libraries were prepared through the immunoSEQ multiplex PCR assay. The immuneACCESS repertoire file appears here via TCRdb, limited to in-frame rearrangements. These files lack a portion of the clones; in checked studies, under half of the deficit traces to unresolved V genes, and the cause of the others is not known. The sample table contains tens of thousands of clones; only one count was recorded for roughly 76% of them. About 3.6% of the sample is held by the ten biggest clonotypes. Sequencing was carried out using CD4+ T cells from blood buffy coats. These receptors all stem from a human donor in good health.

The gene calls are TRBV19 and TRBJ1-4, with TRBD1 matching over 9 bases. CDR1 is LNHDA and CDR2 is SQIVND in the germline V gene (reference sequence). CDR3 length equals 15 residues. V shed 9 bases and J 6 bases; nucleotides not matched to a gene: 11. CDR3 coding DNA: TGTGCCAGCAGATCGGGGACAGGGACGGATGAAAAACTGTTTTTT. Amino acids: CASRSGTGTDEKLFF.

This chain uses TRBV27 with TRBJ2-1; 11 nucleotides align to TRBD2. CDR3 length: 15 residues. With 5 bases clipped from V and 10 bases from J, the junction kept 10 bases outside the gene matches. Germline values: CDR1 MNHEY, CDR2 SMNVEV (reference sequence). CDR3 in amino acids: CASSRSTSGIGEQFF. The DNA of the CDR3 is TGTGCCAGCAGTCGCTCGACTAGCGGGATAGGAGAGCAGTTCTTC.

V usage is TRBV30 and J usage is TRBJ1-5, with TRBD1 identical over 7 bases. Germline-derived CDR1 and CDR2 are GTSNPN and SVGIG (reference sequence). The CDR3 spans 13 residues. With V trimmed by 0 bases and J by 11 bases, 7 bases remained unmatched. CDR3 region: CAWSVQGKGSQHF. In DNA, the CDR3 is TGTGCCTGGAGTGTACAGGGGAAGGGGTCCCAGCATTTT.

Note on this clone: This CDR3 is also generated by other DNA sequences in the sample. The rearrangement joins TRBV7-6 to TRBJ1-2, with 8 bases matching TRBD1. Germline V gives CDR1 SGHVS, CDR2 FNYEAQ. Trimming removed 4 bases from V and 5 bases from J; junction bases left unmatched: 9. CDR3 length equals 15 residues. This CDR3 reads CASSSGTGGGYGYTF. The CDR3 DNA follows: TGTGCCAGCAGCTCTGGGACAGGAGGAGGGTATGGCTACACCTTC.

The CDR3 DNA sequence: TGTGCCAGCAGCTTGGTTGACAGGGTCGGAGGCTACACCTTC. It translates to CASSLVDRVGGYTF. The V gene is TRBV5-4, the J gene TRBJ1-2, with 7 bases matching TRBD1. CDR1 and CDR2 (germline): SGHNT, YYREEE (reference sequence). This CDR3 spans 14 amino acids. Germline trimming cut 0 bases from V and 8 bases from J; bases unmatched to any gene: 7.

The chain employs TRBV7-2 and TRBJ2-5; TRBD1 or TRBD2 may be the D gene (7 bases each). The CDR3 runs 15 residues. V was cut by 3 bases and J by 5 bases, with 16 bases left in between. CDR1 SGHTA and CDR2 FQGNSA come from the germline V gene. The CDR3 DNA sequence: TGTGCCAGCAGCTTGGGAGGGGGCCCGGGGGAGACCCAGTACTTC. Translation: CASSLGGGPGETQYF. Variable domain in full (rest from reference TRBV7-2 and TRBJ2-5): GAGVSQSPSNKVTEKGKDVELRCDPISGHTALYWYRQSLGQGLEFLIYFQGNSAPDKSGLPSDRFSAERTGGSVSTLTIQRTQQEDSAVYLCASSLGGGPGETQYFGPGTRLLVL.

The chain joins TRBV21-1 to TRBJ2-7; TRBD2 was called by the table and not checked on the DNA. TRBV21-1 is a recognized pseudogene. The CDR3 runs 15 residues. The CDR3 sequence is CASSRPGGRVYEQYF. The CDR3 DNA reads TGTGCCAGCAGCAGACCAGGCGGGAGAGTCTACGAGCAGTACTTC.

CDR3 nucleotide sequence: TGTGCCAGCAGCCTTCCCGGGACAGCAACCTACGAGCAGTACTTC. This gives the protein CASSLPGTATYEQYF. The chain joins TRBV14 to TRBJ2-7; 7 bases match TRBD1. The CDR3 contains 15 residues. Germline CDR1 is SGHDN and CDR2 is FVKESK. The V gene end was trimmed by 4 bases and the J gene end by 2 bases; junction bases not matched to a gene: 8.

This rearrangement joins TRBV6-5 to TRBJ1-2; D is unresolved. With 6 bases removed from V and 6 bases from J, the gap between germline ends came to 14 bases. Germline loops: CDR1 MNHEY, CDR2 SVGAGI. The CDR3 is 13 amino acids. This chain's CDR3 is CASSHGEGNGYTF. CDR3 in DNA: TGTGCCAGCAGCCACGGGGAGGGAAATGGCTACACCTTC.

The chain uses TRBV19 and TRBJ1-6; unclear D gene. The length of the CDR3 is 16 residues. Germline V gene lookup returns CDR1 LNHDA and CDR2 SQIVND (reference sequence). V dropped 3 bases and J dropped 6 bases, with 15 bases sitting between them. CDR3: CASSMSSVVGNSPLHF. The CDR3 bases are TGTGCCAGTAGTATGTCAAGCGTGGTGGGTAATTCACCCCTCCACTTT.

The chain couples TRBV6-1 to TRBJ2-7, with D perhaps matching TRBD2 (6 bases). V lost 9 bases to trimming and J lost 0 bases, with 9 bases between them. This CDR3 spans 12 amino acids. Germline V gene data show CDR1 as MNHNS and CDR2 as SASEGT. The CDR3 here is CASTGLSYEQYF. The CDR3 DNA reads TGTGCCAGTACGGGACTCTCCTACGAGCAGTACTTC.

The chain links TRBV6-1 to TRBJ1-5, with unresolved D. Germline CDR1 is MNHNS and CDR2 is SASEGT. The CDR3 runs to 14 residues. V was pared by 11 bases and J by 0 bases, with 14 bases between. This CDR3 is CAVDRRASNQPQHF. The CDR3 DNA follows: TGTGCCGTCGATAGGAGGGCTAGCAATCAGCCCCAGCATTTT.

This sequence joins TRBV19 and TRBJ1-1; D is unclear. Germline CDR1 reads LNHDA; CDR2 reads SQIVND (reference sequence). The CDR3 totals 14 residues. Trimming cost V 1 base and J 1 base, with 7 bases left between them. CDR3 residues: CASSIGGSNTEAFF. The CDR3, as DNA: TGTGCCAGTAGTATAGGCGGGTCGAACACTGAAGCTTTCTTT.

The CDR3 region is CASSRTGPHTDTQYF. In DNA, the CDR3 is TGTGCCAGCAGCCGAACGGGTCCCCACACAGATACGCAGTATTTT. The gene calls are TRBV11-2 and TRBJ2-3, with D unresolved. Between the trimmed V and J ends, which lost 5 bases and 2 bases, there was a span of 14 bases. Germline V gene lookup returns CDR1 SGHAT and CDR2 FQNNGV. The CDR3 covers 15 residues.

The chain carries TRBV7-9 and TRBJ2-1; D call uncertain. Per the germline V gene, CDR1 is SEHNR and CDR2 is FQNEAQ (reference sequence). V lost 5 bases and J lost 10, with 12 bases in between. The CDR3 has 12 amino acids. Here the CDR3 reads CASSTISGEQFF. The CDR3 DNA reads TGTGCCAGCAGCACAATAAGTGGGGAGCAGTTCTTC. Based on the CDR3 plus reference TRBV7-9 and TRBJ2-1, the full variable domain is DTGVSQNPRHKITKRGQNVTFRCDPISEHNRLYWYRQTLGQGPEFLTYFQNEAQLEKSRLLSDRFSAERPKGSFSTLEIQRTEQGDSAMYLCASSTISGEQFFGPGTRLTVL.

The chain is built from TRBV27 and TRBJ2-5, with D possibly matching TRBD1 (7 bases). V was trimmed by 6 bases and J by 9 bases, leaving 20 bases between them. This CDR3 contains 14 residues. The germline V gene encodes CDR1 MNHEY and CDR2 SMNVEV (reference sequence). CDR3 DNA sequence: TGTGCCAGCAGCCTTGGAGGGGGCGGTATGGCCCAGTACTTC. Amino acid sequence: CASSLGGGGMAQYF.

This clone was observed once. The chain combines TRBV5-4 with TRBJ1-2; D gene unclear. This CDR3 has 13 residues. Trimming took off 0 bases at V and 1 base at J, with 4 bases between the two ends. Germline V gene lookup returns CDR1 SGHNT and CDR2 YYREEE (reference sequence). In DNA form, the CDR3 reads TGTGCCAGCAGCTTGGATCGTAACTATGGCTACACCTTC. It specifies CASSLDRNYGYTF.

The table lists this clone with a count of one. The chain has TRBV25-1 and TRBJ1-6; D call uncertain. The CDR3 runs 16 residues. V was pared by 2 bases and J by 4 bases, with 12 bases between. The germline CDR1 and CDR2 sequences are MGHDK and SYGVNS. CDR3 sequence (DNA): TGTGCCAGCAGTGAAGACGTCAAGCAGTATAATTCACCCCTCCACTTT. This encodes CASSEDVKQYNSPLHF.

The genes are TRBV6-5 and TRBJ1-5, with D tentatively TRBD1 (6 bases). CDR3 length: 14 residues. V lost 5 bases and J lost 7, with 15 bases in between. Germline CDR1 is MNHEY and CDR2 is SVGAGI. CDR3 DNA: TGTGCCAGCAGTAGGACAGAGGTAGGGCAGCCCCAGCATTTT. This translates into CASSRTEVGQPQHF.

The chain combines TRBV5-8 with TRBJ2-7; no clear D gene. The V end lost 4 bases, the J end lost 4 bases, and 15 bases lay between the germline ends. The germline gives CDR1 SGHTS, CDR2 YDEGEE. The CDR3 contains 14 residues. Here the CDR3 reads CASSEEFADYEQYF. For the CDR3, the DNA is TGTGCCAGCAGCGAAGAATTTGCGGATTACGAGCAGTACTTC.

V usage is TRBV15 and J usage is TRBJ2-5; no definite D call. The CDR3 has 14 amino acids. CDR1 and CDR2 (germline): LNHNV, YYDKDF (reference sequence). The V end was cut by 3 bases, the J end by 2 bases, with 10 bases between. In DNA, the CDR3 is TGTGCCACCAGCAGTACTCTAGGACAAGAGACCCAGTACTTC. Translated: CATSSTLGQETQYF. The variable domain in full, completed from reference TRBV15 and TRBJ2-5, reads DAMVIQNPRYQVTQFGKPVTLSCSQTLNHNVMYWYQQKSSQAPKLLFHYYDKDFNNEADTPDNFQSRRPNTSFCFLDIRSPGLGDTAMYLCATSSTLGQETQYFGPGTRLLVL.

This clone has just one count. This CDR3 is CASSGGGGIGGQPQHF. The CDR3 DNA is TGTGCCAGCAGTGGCGGAGGGGGCATCGGGGGTCAGCCCCAGCATTTT. The V and J genes are TRBV6-1 and TRBJ1-5; 7 nucleotides line up with TRBD1. There are 16 residues in the CDR3. Germline V gene data show CDR1 as MNHNS and CDR2 as SASEGT. The ends lost 4 bases at V and 6 bases at J; junction bases unmatched: 12.

The chain uses TRBV29-1 and TRBJ1-2; D ambiguous. This CDR3 is built from 15 residues. Trimming took off 1 base at V and 4 bases at J, with 16 bases between the two ends. Germline CDR1 reads SQVTM; CDR2 reads ANQGSEA. The chain's CDR3 is CSVEVSVSSVYGYTF. The DNA of the CDR3 is TGCAGCGTTGAAGTATCGGTCTCCTCAGTCTATGGCTACACCTTC.

This rearrangement joins TRBV14 to TRBJ1-5, with a weak D call TRBD1 (6 bases). Germline CDR1 reads SGHDN; CDR2 reads FVKESK. V lost 5 bases, J lost 7 bases, and 12 bases lay in between. The CDR3 runs to 13 residues. The CDR3 sequence: CASSAQGGQPQHF. The CDR3 DNA reads TGTGCCAGCAGCGCACAGGGCGGACAGCCCCAGCATTTT.

This sequence joins TRBV2 and TRBJ1-4, with TRBD1 matching over 9 bases. The CDR3 runs 15 residues. Germline V lookup: CDR1 SNHLY, CDR2 FYNNEI. V trimming: 7 bases; J trimming: 6 bases; junction bases outside the gene matches: 9. The CDR3 here is CASTQETGGYEKLFF. CDR3 bases: TGTGCCAGCACCCAAGAGACAGGGGGGTATGAAAAACTGTTTTTT.

The sample holds one count of this clone. The V gene is TRBV4-3, the J gene TRBJ1-2, with 8 bases matching TRBD1. The CDR3 covers 15 residues. In germline, CDR1 is LGHNA, CDR2 YSLEER. Trimming cost V 3 bases and J 5 bases; bases outside gene matches: 8. CDR3 region: CASSHGQGERYGYTF. The CDR3 DNA reads TGCGCCAGCAGCCATGGACAGGGTGAGAGGTATGGCTACACCTTC.